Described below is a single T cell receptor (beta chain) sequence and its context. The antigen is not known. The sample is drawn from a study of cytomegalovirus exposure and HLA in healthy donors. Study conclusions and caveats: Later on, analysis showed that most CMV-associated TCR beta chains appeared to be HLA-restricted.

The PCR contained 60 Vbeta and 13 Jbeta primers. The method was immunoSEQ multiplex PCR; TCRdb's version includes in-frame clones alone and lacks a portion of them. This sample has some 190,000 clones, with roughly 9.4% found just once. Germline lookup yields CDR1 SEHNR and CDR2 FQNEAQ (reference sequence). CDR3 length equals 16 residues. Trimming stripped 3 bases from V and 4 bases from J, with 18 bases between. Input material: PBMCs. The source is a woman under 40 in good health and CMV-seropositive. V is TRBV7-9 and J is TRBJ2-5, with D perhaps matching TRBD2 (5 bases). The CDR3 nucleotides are TGTGCCAGCAGCTTCGCCGGCGGGCATCGGAGAGAGACCCAGTACTTC. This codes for CASSFAGGHRRETQYF.